A selection of T cell receptor beta chains follows, all from one sample in a study of blood T cell repertoires in COVID-19. The repertoire was sequenced with immunoSEQ multiplex PCR; TCRdb's copy has only in-frame clones and lacks some. The sample shows 130,000 to 150,000 clones, more than 75% of them seen only once. The sequenced sample was PBMCs or T cells enriched from blood (not recorded which). These receptors all stem from a woman in her thirties with acute COVID-19. CDR3s include the opening cysteine and the closing phenylalanine or tryptophan. The D gene is left open where the match is weak. A row's size may be missing; if present it is once, few, many or a size class.

J: TRBJ1-2; size: NA; D: TRBD1; V: TRBV4-1; CDR3: CASSQVGTGRNYGYTF
J: TRBJ2-3; size: NA; D: TRBD1; V: TRBV25-1; CDR3: CASSGTGNTDTQYF
J: TRBJ2-3; size: NA; D: TRBD2; V: TRBV27; CDR3: CASSPLAGGIRDTQYF
J: TRBJ2-7; size: NA; D: TRBD2; V: TRBV6-6; CDR3: CATLAGGGSEQYF
J: TRBJ2-3; size: NA; D: NA; V: TRBV24-1; CDR3: CATSVAKGSTDTQYF
J: TRBJ1-6; size: NA; D: NA; V: TRBV28; CDR3: CASNYPRDSPLHF
J: TRBJ2-1; size: NA; D: NA; V: TRBV4-3; CDR3: CASSQAYGTYNEQFF
J: TRBJ2-1; size: NA; D: TRBD2; V: TRBV30; CDR3: CAWSGREGSNEQFF
J: TRBJ2-7; size: NA; D: TRBD2; V: TRBV2; CDR3: CASRPPGGSYEQYF
J: TRBJ2-2; size: once; D: TRBD2; V: TRBV11-3; CDR3: CASSPRGTSGELFF
J: TRBJ2-7; size: NA; D: NA; V: TRBV25-1; CDR3: CASWGWDSGYEQYF
J: TRBJ1-1; size: NA; D: TRBD1; V: TRBV11-2; CDR3: CASSPQGHTEAFF
J: TRBJ1-4; size: NA; D: NA; V: TRBV5-8; CDR3: CASSLGQGVGTGEKLFF
J: TRBJ2-1; size: NA; D: NA; V: TRBV7-2; CDR3: CASSRKGDLLAYNEQFF
J: TRBJ2-1; size: NA; D: TRBD2; V: TRBV9; CDR3: CASSVEASGSGKNEQFF
J: TRBJ1-5; size: once; D: NA; V: TRBV10-3; CDR3: CAISEGGRGPQHF
J: TRBJ2-1; size: NA; D: NA; V: TRBV15; CDR3: CATSRGAAYNEQFF
J: TRBJ2-7; size: NA; D: TRBD2; V: TRBV25-1; CDR3: CASSEPSGSSYEQYF
J: TRBJ1-2; size: NA; D: TRBD1; V: TRBV4-1; CDR3: CASSAGTGILYGYTF
J: TRBJ2-3; size: NA; D: TRBD2; V: TRBV4-1; CDR3: CASSQYLGLAAITDTQYF
J: TRBJ2-2; size: NA; D: NA; V: TRBV7-3; CDR3: CASSLMAGPNTGELFF
J: TRBJ2-7; size: NA; D: NA; V: TRBV5-6; CDR3: CASERGPRDTGYEQYF
J: TRBJ1-1; size: NA; D: NA; V: TRBV18; CDR3: CASSLTRTENTEAFF
J: TRBJ1-2; size: NA; D: NA; V: TRBV5-1; CDR3: CASSFFVQDNYGYTF
J: TRBJ2-3; size: NA; D: NA; V: TRBV6-4; CDR3: CASSFRGGSTDTQYF
J: TRBJ1-1; size: NA; D: NA; V: TRBV7-2; CDR3: CASSIRGTLNTEAFF
J: TRBJ1-1; size: NA; D: NA; V: TRBV3-1/TRBV3-2; CDR3: CASSQGFGGGTEAFF
J: TRBJ1-1; size: NA; D: NA; V: TRBV27; CDR3: CASSPSTGEVGTEAFF
J: TRBJ2-1; size: NA; D: NA; V: TRBV5-8; CDR3: CASSLVKSTQDYNEQFF
J: TRBJ2-1; size: NA; D: NA; V: TRBV12-3/TRBV12-4; CDR3: CASSSGPYNEQFF
J: TRBJ2-1; size: NA; D: TRBD2; V: TRBV7-2; CDR3: CASSTTSFYEQFF
J: TRBJ2-3; size: NA; D: TRBD2; V: TRBV2; CDR3: CASSERVSAGVTDTQYF
J: TRBJ2-1; size: NA; D: TRBD2; V: TRBV9; CDR3: CASSASSGFGEQFF
J: TRBJ1-5; size: NA; D: NA; V: TRBV30; CDR3: CAWSGTVSNQPQHF